This entry concerns a single TCR beta chain. Data came from immunoSEQ multiplex PCR; TCRdb stores just in-frame clones and leaves some out. The top ten hold under 4.5% of the sample, which has 400,000 to 450,000 clones, about 90% seen once. This sample is part of a study of Ad26.COV2.S vaccination and SARS-CoV-2 variants. Trimming took 0 bases from V and 6 from J, leaving 21 bases between them. In germline, CDR1 is SGHTA, CDR2 FQGTGA. The CDR3 runs 18 residues. Described treatment: 15 to 20 received Ad26.COV2.S at low or high dose, single or two shots; roughly five received placebo; per-sample allocation not given. Each sample was drawn 63 days after the first injection (of vaccine or placebo). SARS-CoV-2 spike from the Wuhan strain was encoded by the vaccine, an Ad26 vector.

The specimen was peripheral blood, collected in a trial of Ad26.COV2.S vaccine versus placebo. This receptor was obtained from a person aged 18-60 years who received the Ad26.COV2.S COVID-19 vaccine or a placebo. The chain has TRBV7-3 and TRBJ2-1, with D possibly TRBD2 on 8 matching bases. The CDR3 region has the DNA TGTGCCAGCAGCTTAACAGGGACAGTCGGGAGGGCCGGCAATGAGCAGTTCTTC. Residues: CASSLTGTVGRAGNEQFF. The entire variable domain, with the rest obtained from reference TRBV7-3 and TRBJ2-1, is as follows: GAGVSQTPSNKVTEKGKYVELRCDPISGHTALYWYRQSLGQGPEFLIYFQGTGAADDSGLPNDRFFAVRPEGSVSTLKIQRTERGDSAVYLCASSLTGTVGRAGNEQFFGPGTRLTVL.